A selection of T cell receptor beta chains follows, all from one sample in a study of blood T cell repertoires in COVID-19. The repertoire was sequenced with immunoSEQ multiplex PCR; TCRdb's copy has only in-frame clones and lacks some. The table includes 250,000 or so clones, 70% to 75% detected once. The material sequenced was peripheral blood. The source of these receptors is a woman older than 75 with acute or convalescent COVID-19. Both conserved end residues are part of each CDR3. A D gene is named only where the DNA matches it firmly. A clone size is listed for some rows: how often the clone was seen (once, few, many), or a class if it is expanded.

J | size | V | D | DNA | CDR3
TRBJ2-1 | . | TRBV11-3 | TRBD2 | TGTGCCAGCAGCTTAGATGGCGGGACTAGCGGCCAACAGTTCTTC | CASSLDGGTSGQQFF
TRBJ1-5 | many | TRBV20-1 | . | TGCAGTCTGAGGAGCAATCAGCCCCAGCATTTT | CSLRSNQPQHF
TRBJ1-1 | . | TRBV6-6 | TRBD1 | TGTGCCAGCAGTCCGGTTGACAGGGGGAACACTGAAGCTTTCTTT | CASSPVDRGNTEAFF
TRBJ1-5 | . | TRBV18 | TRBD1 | TGTGCCAGCTCACCGACAGGGGCCCGTAATCAGCCCCAGCATTTT | CASSPTGARNQPQHF
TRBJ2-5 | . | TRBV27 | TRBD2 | TGTGCCAGCAGTTTACACCGGACTAGCGGGGGATGGGAGACCCAGTACTTC | CASSLHRTSGGWETQYF
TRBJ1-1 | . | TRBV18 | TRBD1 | TGTGCCAGCTCACAGCGGACAGGGGGCGGGCAGTACACTGAAGCTTTCTTT | CASSQRTGGGQYTEAFF
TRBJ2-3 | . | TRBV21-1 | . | TGTGCCAGCAGCCAAAGGGGGGGACTAGCGGGCCCCCTGGGGGCAGATACGCAGTATTTT | CASSQRGGLAGPLGADTQYF
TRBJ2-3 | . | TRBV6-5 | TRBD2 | TGTGCCAGCAGGCCTTTTAGCGGGAGCCCAGATACGCAGTATTTT | CASRPFSGSPDTQYF
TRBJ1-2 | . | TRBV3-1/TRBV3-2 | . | TGTGCCAGCAGCCAAGGACAGGCAGTCTTCTATGGCTACACCTTC | CASSQGQAVFYGYTF
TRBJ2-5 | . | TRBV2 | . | TGTGCCAGCAGTATCATCCTAGCGGAGACCCAGTACTTC | CASSIILAETQYF
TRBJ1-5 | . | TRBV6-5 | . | TGTGCCAGCAGTACCTACCAGCCCCAGCATTTT | CASSTYQPQHF
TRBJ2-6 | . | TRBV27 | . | TGTGCCAGCAGTTCTTCAGGGGCTGGGGCCAACGTCCTGACTTTC | CASSSSGAGANVLTF
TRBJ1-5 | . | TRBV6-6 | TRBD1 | TGTGCCAGCACCCGGGACAGGGTGAAGAATCAGCCCCAGCATTTT | CASTRDRVKNQPQHF
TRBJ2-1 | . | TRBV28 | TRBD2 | TGTGCCAGTTTAGCGGGAGGGTACAATGAGCAGTTCTTC | CASLAGGYNEQFF
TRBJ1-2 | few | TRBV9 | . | TGTGCCAGCACCCGTGGGGGGGCTAACTATGGCTACACCTTC | CASTRGGANYGYTF
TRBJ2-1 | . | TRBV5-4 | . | TGTGCCAGCAGCTTCCCGGGCCAGGGCAATGAGCAGTTCTTC | CASSFPGQGNEQFF
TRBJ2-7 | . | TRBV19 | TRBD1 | TGTGCCAGTAGTTCCCAGGACAGGCCCCCTGACGAGCAGTACTTC | CASSSQDRPPDEQYF
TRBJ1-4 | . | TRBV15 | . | TGTGCCACCAGTTTCCAGTTTAATGAAAAACTGTTTTTT | CATSFQFNEKLFF
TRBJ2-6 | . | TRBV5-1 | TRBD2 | TGCGCCAGCACCAGCGGGAAGGCCTCGGGGGCCAACGTCCTGACTTTC | CASTSGKASGANVLTF
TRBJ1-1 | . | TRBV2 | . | TGTGCCAGCAGTACCCGGACTGAGAACACTGAAGCTTTCTTT | CASSTRTENTEAFF
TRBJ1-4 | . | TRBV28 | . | TGTGCCAGCAGTTTAGGAGGGTCGGCTAATGAAAAACTGTTTTTT | CASSLGGSANEKLFF
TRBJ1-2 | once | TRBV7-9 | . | TGTGCCAGCAGCTTAGCGGGCTCCTCAGAGACCTTC | CASSLAGSSETF
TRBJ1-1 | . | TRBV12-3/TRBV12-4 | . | TGTGCCAGCAGACTCGGACAGACTGAAGCTTTCTTT | CASRLGQTEAFF
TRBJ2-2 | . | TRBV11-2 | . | TGTGCCAGCAGCTTCCTCTCGCCCCTATTAGGGGAGCTGTTTTTT | CASSFLSPLLGELFF
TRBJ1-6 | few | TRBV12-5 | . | TGTGCTAGTGCGGGATCAGGGGTAGGGTCACCCCTCCACTTT | CASAGSGVGSPLHF
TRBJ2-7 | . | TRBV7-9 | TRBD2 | TGTGCCAGCAGCTTAGGGGGACTAGCGGGGCTCGAGCAGTACTTC | CASSLGGLAGLEQYF
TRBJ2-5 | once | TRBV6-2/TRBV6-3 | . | TGTGCCAGCAGTCCAAGCGGTGTTGAGACCCAGTACTTC | CASSPSGVETQYF
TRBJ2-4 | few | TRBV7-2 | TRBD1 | TGTGCCAGCAGCCCGACAGGGGGGCTCGGAAACATTCAGTACTTC | CASSPTGGLGNIQYF
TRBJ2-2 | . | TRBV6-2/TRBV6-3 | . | TGTGCCAGCAGTTATGCGAGCCGGCGGACCGGGGAGCTGTTTTTT | CASSYASRRTGELFF
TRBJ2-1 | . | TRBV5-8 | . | TGTGCCAGCACCTTGTGGAGTGGCAGGGACTACAATGAGCAGTTCTTC | CASTLWSGRDYNEQFF
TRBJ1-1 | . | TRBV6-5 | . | TGTGCCAGCAGTTACCGGGTTGGGGAAGCTTTCTTT | CASSYRVGEAFF
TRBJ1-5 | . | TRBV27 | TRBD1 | TGTGCCAGCAGTATAGGACAGGGGGGTCAGCCCCAGCATTTT | CASSIGQGGQPQHF
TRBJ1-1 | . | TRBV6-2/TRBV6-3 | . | TGTGCCAGCAGCCGGGCCAACACTGAAGCTTTCTTT | CASSRANTEAFF
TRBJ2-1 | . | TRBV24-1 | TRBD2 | TGTGCCACCAGTGACCCCAGGACTAGAGTCAATGAGCAGTTCTTC | CATSDPRTRVNEQFF
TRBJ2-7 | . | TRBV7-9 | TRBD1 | TGTGCCAGCAGCTCACTTACCCGACAGGGCAACGAGCAGTACTTC | CASSSLTRQGNEQYF
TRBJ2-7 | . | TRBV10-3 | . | TGTGCCATCAGTGAGCAGGCCGGAAGGGGCTCCGACGAGCAGTACTTC | CAISEQAGRGSDEQYF
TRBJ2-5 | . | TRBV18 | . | TGTGCCAGCTCACTGTCCTGGGCAGAGACCCAGTACTTC | CASSLSWAETQYF
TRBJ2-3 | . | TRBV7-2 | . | TGTGCCAGCCGCAGCTTAAGGGGGTCAGGCGAAGATACGCAGTATTTT | CASRSLRGSGEDTQYF
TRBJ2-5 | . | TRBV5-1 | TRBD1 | TGCGCCAGCAGCTTGGTAGGGACAGTTCCTCGGAGTCCCCAGTACTTC | CASSLVGTVPRSPQYF
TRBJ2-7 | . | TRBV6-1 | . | TGTGCCAGCAGTGTGGGGGACTACACTCAGGGGAGGTGGACCTACGAGCAGTACTTC | CASSVGDYTQGRWTYEQYF
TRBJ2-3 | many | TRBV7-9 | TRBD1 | TGTGCCAGCAGCCCGCCTACGACAGGGGGCATCACAGATACGCAGTATTTT | CASSPPTTGGITDTQYF
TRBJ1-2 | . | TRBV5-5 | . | TGTGCCAGCAGCTTGGGACAGGTACTTGATGGCTACACCTTC | CASSLGQVLDGYTF
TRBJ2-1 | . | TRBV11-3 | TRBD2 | TGTGCCAGCAGCTTAGGGCGGGGGGGACAGAACAATGAGCAGTTCTTC | CASSLGRGGQNNEQFF
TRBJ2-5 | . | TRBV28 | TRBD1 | TGTGCCAGCAGGCAACAGGGGGCGATGCCCCGGGAGACCCAGTACTTC | CASRQQGAMPRETQYF
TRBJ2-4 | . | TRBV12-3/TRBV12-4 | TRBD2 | TGTGCCAGCAGTTTAACTAGCGGAAACATTCAGTACTTC | CASSLTSGNIQYF
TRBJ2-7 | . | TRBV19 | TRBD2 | TGTGCCAGTAGTATAACCAGGGAGGGAGGCGAGCAGTACTTC | CASSITREGGEQYF
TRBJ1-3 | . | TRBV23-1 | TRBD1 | TGCGCCAGCAGTCAGTTTGACAGGGGGCAATCTGGAAACACCATATATTTT | CASSQFDRGQSGNTIYF
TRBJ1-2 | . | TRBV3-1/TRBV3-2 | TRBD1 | TGTGCCAGCAGCCCGGACAGGTACTATGGCTACACCTTC | CASSPDRYYGYTF
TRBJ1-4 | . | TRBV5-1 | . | TGCGCCAGCAGCTTGGGAGGGCTGCTAACTAATGAAAAACTGTTTTTT | CASSLGGLLTNEKLFF
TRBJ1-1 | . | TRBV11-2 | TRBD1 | TGTGCCAGCAGCACTACATTGACCGGGACAGGAGAAGCTTTCTTT | CASSTTLTGTGEAFF
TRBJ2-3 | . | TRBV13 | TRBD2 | TGTGCCAGCAGCTTAGGCCTCCCTAGCGGGAAAGATACGCAGTATTTT | CASSLGLPSGKDTQYF
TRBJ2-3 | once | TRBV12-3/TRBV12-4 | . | TGTGCCAGCAGTACCGCGGATACGCAGTATTTT | CASSTADTQYF